This T cell receptor beta chain was profiled in a study of blood T cell repertoires in COVID-19. At the level of the study: The origin of the acute and convalescent COVID-19 samples was the United States, Italy and Spain. T cells, B-cell-depleted T cells, or PBMCs provided the cDNA or gDNA that served as material.

With V trimmed by 3 bases and J by 3 bases, 19 bases remained unmatched. In germline, CDR1 is MNHEY, CDR2 SMNVEV (reference sequence). The CDR3 length is 22 residues. Data came from immunoSEQ multiplex PCR; TCRdb stores just in-frame clones and leaves some out. The top ten clones hold over 3.5% of a sample with 150,000 to 200,000 clones, 85% to 90% of them seen once. The receptor was isolated from a man aged 18 to 30 with active or convalescent COVID-19. The rearrangement joins TRBV27 to TRBJ2-1, with TRBD2 matching over 14 bases. Sequenced sample: peripheral blood. DNA of the CDR3: TGTGCCAGCAGTTTCAGGATTAATAGACTAGCGGGAGGGCCGGACCGCTACAATGAGCAGTTCTTC. Its translation: CASSFRINRLAGGPDRYNEQFF.